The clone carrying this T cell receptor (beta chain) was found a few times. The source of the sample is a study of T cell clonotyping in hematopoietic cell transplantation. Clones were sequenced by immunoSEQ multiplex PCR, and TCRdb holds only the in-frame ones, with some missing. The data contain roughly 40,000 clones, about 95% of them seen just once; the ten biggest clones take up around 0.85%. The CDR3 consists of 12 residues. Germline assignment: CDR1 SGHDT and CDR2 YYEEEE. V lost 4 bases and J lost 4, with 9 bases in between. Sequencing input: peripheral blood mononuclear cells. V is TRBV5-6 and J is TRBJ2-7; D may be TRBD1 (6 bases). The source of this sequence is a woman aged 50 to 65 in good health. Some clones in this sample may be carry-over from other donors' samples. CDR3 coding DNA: TGTGCCAGCAGCGACAGGAGGTACGAGCAGTACTTC. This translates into CASSDRRYEQYF.